This T cell receptor (beta chain) emerged from a study of blood T cell repertoires in COVID-19. V was shortened by 11 bases and J by 7 bases, with 15 bases between the two germline ends. CDR1 and CDR2 from the germline V gene are ENHRY and SYGVKD. There are 12 residues in the CDR3. Here immunoSEQ multiplex PCR was the method, and the copy in TCRdb shows in-frame clones only, minus some. Altogether around 30,000 clones are present, approximately 86% being singletons, with the ten largest covering approximately 6%. The rearrangement joins TRBV10-3 to TRBJ2-1; weak D call: TRBD2 (5 bases). This clonotype originated in a woman aged 80 or over with active or convalescent COVID-19. Specimen: peripheral blood. DNA for the CDR3: TGTGCCTCAACAGATACGGGAAATGAGCAGTTCTTC. Translating gives CASTDTGNEQFF.